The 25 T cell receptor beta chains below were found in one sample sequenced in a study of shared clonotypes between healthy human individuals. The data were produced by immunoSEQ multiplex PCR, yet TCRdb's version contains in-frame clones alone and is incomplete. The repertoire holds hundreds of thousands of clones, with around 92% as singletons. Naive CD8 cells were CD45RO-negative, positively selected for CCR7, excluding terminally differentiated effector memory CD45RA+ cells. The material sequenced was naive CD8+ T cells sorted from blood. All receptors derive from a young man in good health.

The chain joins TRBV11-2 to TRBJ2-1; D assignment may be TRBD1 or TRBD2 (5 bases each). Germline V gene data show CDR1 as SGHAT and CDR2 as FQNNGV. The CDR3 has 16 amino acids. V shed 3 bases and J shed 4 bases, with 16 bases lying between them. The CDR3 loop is CASSFLVRDGYNEQFF. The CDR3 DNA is TGTGCCAGCAGCTTCCTGGTCAGGGACGGATACAATGAGCAGTTCTTC.

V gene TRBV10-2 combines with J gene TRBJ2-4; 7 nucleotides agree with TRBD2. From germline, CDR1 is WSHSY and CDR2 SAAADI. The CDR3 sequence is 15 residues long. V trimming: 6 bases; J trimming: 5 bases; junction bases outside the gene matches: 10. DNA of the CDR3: TGCGCCAGCAGCCCCGGGACTATGTCGGAAAACATTCAGTACTTC. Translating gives CASSPGTMSENIQYF.

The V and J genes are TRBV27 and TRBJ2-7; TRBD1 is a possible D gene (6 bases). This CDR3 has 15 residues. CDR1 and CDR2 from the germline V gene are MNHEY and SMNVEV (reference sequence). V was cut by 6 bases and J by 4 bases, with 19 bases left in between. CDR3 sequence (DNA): TGTGCCAGCAGCCAGACAGGCAGTAGATGGTACGAGCAGTACTTC. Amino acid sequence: CASSQTGSRWYEQYF.

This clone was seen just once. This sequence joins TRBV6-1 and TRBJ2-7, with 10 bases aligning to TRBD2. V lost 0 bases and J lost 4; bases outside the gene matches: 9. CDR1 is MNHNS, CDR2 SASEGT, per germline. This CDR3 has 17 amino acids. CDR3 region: CASSEARLAGVRYEQYF. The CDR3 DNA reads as TGTGCCAGCAGTGAAGCTAGGCTAGCGGGAGTTAGATACGAGCAGTACTTC.

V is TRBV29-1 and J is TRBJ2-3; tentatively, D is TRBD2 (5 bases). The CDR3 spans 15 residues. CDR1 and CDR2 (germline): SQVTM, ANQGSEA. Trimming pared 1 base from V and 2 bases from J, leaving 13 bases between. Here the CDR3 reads CSVEVLGLNTDTQYF. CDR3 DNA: TGCAGCGTTGAAGTACTCGGACTTAACACAGATACGCAGTATTTT.

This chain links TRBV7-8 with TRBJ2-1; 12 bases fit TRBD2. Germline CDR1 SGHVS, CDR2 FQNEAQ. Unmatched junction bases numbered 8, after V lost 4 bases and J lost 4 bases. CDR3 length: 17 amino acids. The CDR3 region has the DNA TGTGCCAGCAGCTCCCCGACTAGCGGGAGAGCATACAATGAGCAGTTCTTC. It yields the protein CASSSPTSGRAYNEQFF.

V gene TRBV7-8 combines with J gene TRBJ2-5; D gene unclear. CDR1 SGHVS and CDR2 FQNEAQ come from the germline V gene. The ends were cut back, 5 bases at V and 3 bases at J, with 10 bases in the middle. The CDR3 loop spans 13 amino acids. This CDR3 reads CASSPEPKETQYF. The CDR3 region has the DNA TGTGCCAGCAGCCCCGAACCCAAAGAGACCCAGTACTTC.

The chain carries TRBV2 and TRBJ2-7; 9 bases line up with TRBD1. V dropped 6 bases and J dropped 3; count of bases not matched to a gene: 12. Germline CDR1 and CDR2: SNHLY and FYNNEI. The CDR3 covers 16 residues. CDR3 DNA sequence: TGTGCCAGCAGACTCACACAGGGGGCACTCGGCTACGAGCAGTACTTC. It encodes CASRLTQGALGYEQYF.

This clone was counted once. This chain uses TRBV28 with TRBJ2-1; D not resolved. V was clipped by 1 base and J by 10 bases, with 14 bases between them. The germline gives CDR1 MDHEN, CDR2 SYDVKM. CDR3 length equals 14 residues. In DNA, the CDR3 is TGTGCCAGCAGTTTATATGGTCTAGTGTCCGAGCAGTTCTTC. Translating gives CASSLYGLVSEQFF. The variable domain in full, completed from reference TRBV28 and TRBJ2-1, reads DVKVTQSSRYLVKRTGEKVFLECVQDMDHENMFWYRQDPGLGLRLIYFSYDVKMKEKGDIPEGYSVSREKKERFSLILESASTNQTSMYLCASSLYGLVSEQFFGPGTRLTVL.

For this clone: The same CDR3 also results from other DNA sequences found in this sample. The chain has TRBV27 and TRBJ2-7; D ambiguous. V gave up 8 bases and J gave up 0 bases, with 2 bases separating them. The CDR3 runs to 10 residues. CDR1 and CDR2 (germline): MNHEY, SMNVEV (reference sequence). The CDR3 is CASSSYEQYF. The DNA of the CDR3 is TGTGCCAGCTCCTCCTACGAGCAGTACTTC.

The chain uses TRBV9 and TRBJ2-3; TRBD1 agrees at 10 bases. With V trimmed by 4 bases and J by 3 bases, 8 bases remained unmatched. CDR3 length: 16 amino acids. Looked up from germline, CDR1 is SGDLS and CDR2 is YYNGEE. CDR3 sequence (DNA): TGTGCCAGCAGCACCACCCGGGACAGGGGTACAGATACGCAGTATTTT. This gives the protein CASSTTRDRGTDTQYF.

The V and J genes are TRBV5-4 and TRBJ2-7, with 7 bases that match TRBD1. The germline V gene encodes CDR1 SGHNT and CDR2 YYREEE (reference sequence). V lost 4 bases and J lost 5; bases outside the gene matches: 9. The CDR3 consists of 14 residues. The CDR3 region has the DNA TGTGCCAGCAGCCGAACGACAGGGTGGCACGAGCAGTACTTC. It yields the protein CASSRTTGWHEQYF.

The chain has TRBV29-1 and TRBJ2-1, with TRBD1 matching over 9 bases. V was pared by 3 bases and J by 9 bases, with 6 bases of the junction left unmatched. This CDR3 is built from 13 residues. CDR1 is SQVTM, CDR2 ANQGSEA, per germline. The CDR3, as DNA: TGCAGCGTTGATGGGACAGGGATTTTTGAGCAGTTCTTC. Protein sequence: CSVDGTGIFEQFF.

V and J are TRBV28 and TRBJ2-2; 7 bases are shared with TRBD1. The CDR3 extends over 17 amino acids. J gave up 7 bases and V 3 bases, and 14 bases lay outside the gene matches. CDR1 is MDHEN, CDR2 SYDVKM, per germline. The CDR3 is CASSFATGPRTSGELFF. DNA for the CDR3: TGTGCCAGCAGTTTTGCGACAGGGCCAAGGACGAGCGGGGAGCTGTTTTTT.

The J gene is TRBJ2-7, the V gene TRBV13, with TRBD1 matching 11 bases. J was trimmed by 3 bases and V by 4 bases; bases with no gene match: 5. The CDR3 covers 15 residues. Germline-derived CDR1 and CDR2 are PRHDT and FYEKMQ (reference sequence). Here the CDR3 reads CASSSAGTGGYEQYF. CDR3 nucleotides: TGTGCCAGCAGCTCAGCCGGGACAGGGGGCTACGAGCAGTACTTC.

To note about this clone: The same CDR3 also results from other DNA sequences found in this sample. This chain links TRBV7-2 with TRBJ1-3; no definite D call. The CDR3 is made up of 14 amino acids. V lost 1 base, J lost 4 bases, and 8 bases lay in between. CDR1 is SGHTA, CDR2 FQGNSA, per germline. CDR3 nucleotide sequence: TGTGCCAGCAGCTTAGGGACTAGCGGAAACACCATATATTTT. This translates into CASSLGTSGNTIYF.

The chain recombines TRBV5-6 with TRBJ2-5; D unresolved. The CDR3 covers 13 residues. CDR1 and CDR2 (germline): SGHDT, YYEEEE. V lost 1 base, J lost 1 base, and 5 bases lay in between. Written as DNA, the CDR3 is TGTGCCAGCAGCTTGTCCGCCCAAGAGACCCAGTACTTC. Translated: CASSLSAQETQYF.

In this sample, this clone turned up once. In DNA form, the CDR3 reads TGTGCCAGCAGCCGTGGACTAGGGAGGGCCTACGAGCAGTACTTC. It encodes CASSRGLGRAYEQYF. V and J are TRBV9 and TRBJ2-7; 7 positions match TRBD2. Looked up from germline, CDR1 is SGDLS and CDR2 is YYNGEE. The V and J ends lost 4 bases and 2 bases, in that order; junction bases with no gene match: 9. The CDR3 length is 15 residues.

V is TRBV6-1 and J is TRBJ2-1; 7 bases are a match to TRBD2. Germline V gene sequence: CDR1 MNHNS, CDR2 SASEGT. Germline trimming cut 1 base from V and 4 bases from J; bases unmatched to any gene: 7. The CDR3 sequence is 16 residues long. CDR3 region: CASSEVTLADYNEQFF. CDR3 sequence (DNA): TGTGCCAGCAGTGAAGTCACGCTAGCGGATTACAATGAGCAGTTCTTC.

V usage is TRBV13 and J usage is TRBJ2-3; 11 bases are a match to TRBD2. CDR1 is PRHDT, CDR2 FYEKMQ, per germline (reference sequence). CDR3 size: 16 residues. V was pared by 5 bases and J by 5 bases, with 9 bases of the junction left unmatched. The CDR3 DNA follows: TGTGCCAGCAGCCAAATAGGGACTAGCGGTTTAGATACGCAGTATTTT. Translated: CASSQIGTSGLDTQYF.

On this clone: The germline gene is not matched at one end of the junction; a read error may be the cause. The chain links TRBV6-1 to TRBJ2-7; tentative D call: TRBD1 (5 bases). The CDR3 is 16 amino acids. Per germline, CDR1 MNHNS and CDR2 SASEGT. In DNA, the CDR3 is TGTGCCAGCACTGAAGCTCTGGGCAGGGCCCACTACGAGCAGTACTTC. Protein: CASTEALGRAHYEQYF.

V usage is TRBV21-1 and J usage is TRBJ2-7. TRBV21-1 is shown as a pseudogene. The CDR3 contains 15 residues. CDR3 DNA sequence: TGTGCCAGCAGCGGGACGCCCCGGGCCCCCTACGAGCAGTACTTC. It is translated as CASSGTPRAPYEQYF.

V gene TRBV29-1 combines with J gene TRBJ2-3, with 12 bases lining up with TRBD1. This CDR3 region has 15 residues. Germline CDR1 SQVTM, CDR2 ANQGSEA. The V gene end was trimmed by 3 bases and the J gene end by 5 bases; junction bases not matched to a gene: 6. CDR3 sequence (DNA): TGCAGCGTTGAGTTGGGACAGGGGGCTGAAGATACGCAGTATTTT. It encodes CSVELGQGAEDTQYF.

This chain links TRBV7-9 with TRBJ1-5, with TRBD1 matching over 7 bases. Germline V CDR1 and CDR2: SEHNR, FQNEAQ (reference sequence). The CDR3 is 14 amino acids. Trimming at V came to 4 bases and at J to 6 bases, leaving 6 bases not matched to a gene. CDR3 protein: CASSSATGTQPQHF. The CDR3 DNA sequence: TGTGCCAGCAGCTCCGCGACAGGGACTCAGCCCCAGCATTTT.

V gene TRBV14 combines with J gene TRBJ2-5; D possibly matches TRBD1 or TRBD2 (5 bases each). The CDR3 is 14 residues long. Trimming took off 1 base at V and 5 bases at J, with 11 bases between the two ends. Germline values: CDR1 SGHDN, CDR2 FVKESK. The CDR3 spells CASSQGGPAETQYF. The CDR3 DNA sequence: TGTGCCAGCAGCCAAGGGGGACCCGCGGAGACCCAGTACTTC.